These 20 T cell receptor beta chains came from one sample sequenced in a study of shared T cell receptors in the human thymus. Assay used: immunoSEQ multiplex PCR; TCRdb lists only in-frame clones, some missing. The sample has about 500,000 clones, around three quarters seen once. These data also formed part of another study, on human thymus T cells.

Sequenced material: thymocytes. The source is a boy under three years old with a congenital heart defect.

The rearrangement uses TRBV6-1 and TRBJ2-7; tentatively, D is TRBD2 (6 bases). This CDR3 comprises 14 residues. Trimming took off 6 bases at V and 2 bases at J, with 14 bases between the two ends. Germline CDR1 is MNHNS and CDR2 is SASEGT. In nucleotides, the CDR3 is TGTGCCAGCAGGGGGGGAACGGAACCCTACGAGCAGTACTTC. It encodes CASRGGTEPYEQYF.

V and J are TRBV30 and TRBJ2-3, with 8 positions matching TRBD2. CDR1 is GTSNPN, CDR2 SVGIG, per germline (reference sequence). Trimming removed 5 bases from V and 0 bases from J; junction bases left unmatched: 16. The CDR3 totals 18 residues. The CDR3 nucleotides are TGTGCCTGGGTTTCGTCGAGTAGCGGGATTAGAAGCACAGATACGCAGTATTTT. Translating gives CAWVSSSSGIRSTDTQYF.

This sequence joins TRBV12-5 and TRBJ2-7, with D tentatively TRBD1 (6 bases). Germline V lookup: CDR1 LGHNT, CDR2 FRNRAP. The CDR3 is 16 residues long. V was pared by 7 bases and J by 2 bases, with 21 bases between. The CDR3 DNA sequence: TGTGCTAGTGTCCTTTCAAGACAGGACCCAACCTACGAGCAGTACTTC. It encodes CASVLSRQDPTYEQYF.

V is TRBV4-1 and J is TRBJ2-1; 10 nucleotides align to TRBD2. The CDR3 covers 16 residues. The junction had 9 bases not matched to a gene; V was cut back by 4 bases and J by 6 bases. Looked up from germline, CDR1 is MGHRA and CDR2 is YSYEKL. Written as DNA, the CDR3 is TGCGCCAGCAGCCCAGACCTAGCGGGAGAAGGCAATGAGCAGTTCTTC. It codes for CASSPDLAGEGNEQFF.

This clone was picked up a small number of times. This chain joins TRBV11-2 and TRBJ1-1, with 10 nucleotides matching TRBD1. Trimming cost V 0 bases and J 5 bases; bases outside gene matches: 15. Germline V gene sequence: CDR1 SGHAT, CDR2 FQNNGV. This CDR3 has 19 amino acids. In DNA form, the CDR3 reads TGTGCCAGCAGCTTAGATCGGGGAATGGACAGGGGGGTGAGGACTGAAGCTTTCTTT. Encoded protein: CASSLDRGMDRGVRTEAFF.

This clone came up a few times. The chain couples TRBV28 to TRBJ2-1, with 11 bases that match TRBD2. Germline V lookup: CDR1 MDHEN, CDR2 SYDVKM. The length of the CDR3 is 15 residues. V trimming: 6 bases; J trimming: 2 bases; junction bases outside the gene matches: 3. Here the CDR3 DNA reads TGTGCCAGCAGACGTAGCGGGAGGGCCTACAATGAGCAGTTCTTC. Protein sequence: CASRRSGRAYNEQFF.

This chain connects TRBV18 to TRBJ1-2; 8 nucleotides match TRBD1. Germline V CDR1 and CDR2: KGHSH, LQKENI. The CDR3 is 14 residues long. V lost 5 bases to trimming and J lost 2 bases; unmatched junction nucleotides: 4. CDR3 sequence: CASSYRGKNYGYTF. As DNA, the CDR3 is TGTGCCAGCTCATACAGGGGGAAGAACTATGGCTACACCTTC.

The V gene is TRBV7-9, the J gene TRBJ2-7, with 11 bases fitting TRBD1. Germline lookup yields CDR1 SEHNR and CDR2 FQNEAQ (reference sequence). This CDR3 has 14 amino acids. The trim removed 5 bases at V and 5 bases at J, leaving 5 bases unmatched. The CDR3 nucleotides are TGTGCCAGCAGCCCGGACAGGGGGCTTAACGAGCAGTACTTC. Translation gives CASSPDRGLNEQYF. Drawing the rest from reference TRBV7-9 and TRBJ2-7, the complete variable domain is DTGVSQNPRHKITKRGQNVTFRCDPISEHNRLYWYRQTLGQGPEFLTYFQNEAQLEKSRLLSDRFSAERPKGSFSTLEIQRTEQGDSAMYLCASSPDRGLNEQYFGPGTRLTVT.

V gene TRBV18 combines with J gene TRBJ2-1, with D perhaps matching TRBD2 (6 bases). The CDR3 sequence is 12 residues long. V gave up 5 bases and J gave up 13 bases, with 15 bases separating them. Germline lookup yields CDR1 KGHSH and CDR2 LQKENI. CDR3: CASSALLARQFF. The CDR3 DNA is TGTGCCAGCTCAGCTTTACTAGCACGACAGTTCTTC. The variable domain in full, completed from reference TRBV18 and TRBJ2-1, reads NAGVMQNPRHLVRRRGQEARLRCSPMKGHSHVYWYRQLPEEGLKFMVYLQKENIIDESGMPKERFSAEFPKEGPSILRIQQVVRGDSAAYFCASSALLARQFFGPGTRLTVL.

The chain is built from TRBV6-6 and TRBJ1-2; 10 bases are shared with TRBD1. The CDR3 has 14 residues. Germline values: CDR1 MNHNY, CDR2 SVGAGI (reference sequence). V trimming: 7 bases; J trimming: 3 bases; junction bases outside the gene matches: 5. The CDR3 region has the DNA TGTGCCAGCACACCCGGGACAGGGGACTATGGCTACACCTTC. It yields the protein CASTPGTGDYGYTF.

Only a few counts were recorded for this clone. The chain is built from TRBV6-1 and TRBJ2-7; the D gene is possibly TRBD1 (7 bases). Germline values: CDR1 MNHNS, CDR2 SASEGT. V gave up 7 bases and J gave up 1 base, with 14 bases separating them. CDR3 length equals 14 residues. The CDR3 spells CASKEGAGSYEQYF. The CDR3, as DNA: TGTGCCAGCAAGGAGGGGGCCGGGTCCTACGAGCAGTACTTC.

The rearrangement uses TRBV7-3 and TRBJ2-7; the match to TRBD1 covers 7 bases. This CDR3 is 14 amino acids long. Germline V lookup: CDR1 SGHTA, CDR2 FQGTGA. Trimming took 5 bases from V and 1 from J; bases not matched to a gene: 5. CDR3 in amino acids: CASSATGQSYEQYF. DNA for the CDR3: TGTGCCAGCAGCGCTACGGGACAGTCCTACGAGCAGTACTTC.

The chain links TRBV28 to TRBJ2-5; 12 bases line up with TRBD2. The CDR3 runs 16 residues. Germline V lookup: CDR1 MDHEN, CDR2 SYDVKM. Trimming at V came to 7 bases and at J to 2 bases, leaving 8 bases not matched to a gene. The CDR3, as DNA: TGTGCCAGCACCCCCCTTGGACTAGCGGGACAAGAGACCCAGTACTTC. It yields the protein CASTPLGLAGQETQYF.

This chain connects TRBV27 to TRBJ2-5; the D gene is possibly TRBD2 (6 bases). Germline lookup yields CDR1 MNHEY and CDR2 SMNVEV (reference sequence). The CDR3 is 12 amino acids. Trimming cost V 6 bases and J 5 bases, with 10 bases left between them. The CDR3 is CASRCAGETQYF. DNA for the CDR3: TGTGCCAGCAGGTGCGCGGGGGAGACCCAGTACTTC.

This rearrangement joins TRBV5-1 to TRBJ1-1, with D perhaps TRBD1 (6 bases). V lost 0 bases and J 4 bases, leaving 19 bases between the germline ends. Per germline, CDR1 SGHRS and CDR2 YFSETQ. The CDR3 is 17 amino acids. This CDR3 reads CASSLGGGRGVSTEAFF. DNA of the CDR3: TGCGCCAGCAGCTTGGGGGGGGGCAGGGGAGTCAGCACTGAAGCTTTCTTT.

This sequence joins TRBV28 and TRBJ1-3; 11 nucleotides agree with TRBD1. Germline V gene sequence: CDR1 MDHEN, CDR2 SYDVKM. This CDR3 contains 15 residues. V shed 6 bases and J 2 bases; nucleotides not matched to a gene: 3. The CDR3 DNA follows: TGTGCCAGCAGCCTGGACAGGGGGCCTGGAAACACCATATATTTT. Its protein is CASSLDRGPGNTIYF.

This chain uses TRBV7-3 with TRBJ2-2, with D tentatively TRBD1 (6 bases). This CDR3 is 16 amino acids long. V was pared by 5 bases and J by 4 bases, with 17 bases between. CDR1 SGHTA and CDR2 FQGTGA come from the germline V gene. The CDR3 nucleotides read TGTGCCAGCAGCCCACAGGGACCCCCGGGCACCGGGGAGCTGTTTTTT. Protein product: CASSPQGPPGTGELFF.

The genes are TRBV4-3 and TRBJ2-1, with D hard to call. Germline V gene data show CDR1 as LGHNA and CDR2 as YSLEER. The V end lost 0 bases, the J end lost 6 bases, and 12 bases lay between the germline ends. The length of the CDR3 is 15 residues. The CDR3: CASSQDRGYRNEQFF. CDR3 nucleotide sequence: TGCGCCAGCAGCCAAGATAGAGGCTACCGCAATGAGCAGTTCTTC.

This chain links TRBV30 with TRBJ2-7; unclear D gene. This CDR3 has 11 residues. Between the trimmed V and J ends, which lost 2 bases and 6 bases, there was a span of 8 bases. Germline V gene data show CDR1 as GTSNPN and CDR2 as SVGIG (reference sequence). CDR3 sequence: CAWSIGLEQYF. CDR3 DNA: TGTGCCTGGAGTATCGGTCTCGAGCAGTACTTC.

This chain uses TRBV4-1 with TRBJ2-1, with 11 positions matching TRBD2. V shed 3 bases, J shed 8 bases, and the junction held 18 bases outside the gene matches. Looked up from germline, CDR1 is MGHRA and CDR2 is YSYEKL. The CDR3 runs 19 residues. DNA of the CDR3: TGCGCCAGCAGCCATCCCCGGGGCCCTTCTAGCGGGAGGAGTGATGAGCAGTTCTTC. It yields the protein CASSHPRGPSSGRSDEQFF.